This entry lists 2 T cell receptor beta chains sequenced from one sample in a study of Tregs in tolerant kidney transplant recipients. Produced via immunoSEQ multiplex PCR; TCRdb's table is partial and in-frame only. The sample holds tens of thousands of clones, about 83% seen once. Sequenced sample: CD4+ T cells from blood. These receptors originate from a human donor in good health.

The chain carries TRBV5-5 and TRBJ2-7, with D unresolved. The CDR3 contains 13 residues. Germline V gene lookup returns CDR1 SGHKS and CDR2 YYEKEE (reference sequence). Trimming removed 4 bases at V and 3 bases at J, with 11 bases between. The CDR3 loop is CASSPGRLYEQYF. CDR3 coding DNA: TGTGCCAGCAGCCCCGGACGGCTCTACGAGCAGTACTTC.

The chain carries TRBV6-5 and TRBJ2-1; D is ambiguous. V was pared by 0 bases and J by 10 bases, with 13 bases between. Looked up from germline, CDR1 is MNHEY and CDR2 is SVGAGI. The CDR3 totals 14 residues. CDR3 coding DNA: TGTGCCAGCAGTTACTCGCCAACCTACGTCGAGCAGTTCTTC. Its translation: CASSYSPTYVEQFF.